This note documents a single TCR beta chain sequence. The antigen this receptor binds is unknown. No clone much larger than this one lies a single base away; base qualities are absent. CDR1 and CDR2 were assigned from the germline V gene (reference sequence) as LNHDA and SQIVND. The CDR3 holds 15 amino acids from the cysteine to the phenylalanine. Of the read, only the CDR3 DNA is kept; its 45 bases are in frame from base 1. The germline V end is reduced by 6 bases and the J end by 8 bases; junction bases left unmatched: 14. The collaborating institutions used their own protocols to collect whole blood in K2EDTA tubes. For TCRbeta analysis, collaborators shipped samples as frozen whole blood, isolated PBMCs, or DNA extracted from either of those sample types. This entry is derived from a study of blood T cell repertoires in COVID-19 (dated by TCRdb to the early 2020s). Turning to the overall study: Samples covering the acute and convalescent phases of COVID-19 were provided by collaborators in the United States, Italy and Spain. Where available, HLA class I and class II types were taken from metadata supplied by the sample provider and were not determined by assay-based typing. Samples were obtained from the ongoing ImmuneRACE study (first 160 participants) and from over 1,000 subjects provided by 6 global collaborators. The sample metadata nearly always contained a de-identified subject ID, COVID-19 status, age in years and sex. The dataset comprised deeply sampled blood TCRbeta repertoires from subjects exposed to, actively infected with, or recovered from COVID-19. The prospective study material was composed of cDNA or gDNA derived from T cells, B-cell-depleted T cells, or PBMCs. The repertoires were released in a freely available public database meant as a resource for research on the immune response to SARS-CoV-2. The paper as a whole reports these results and caveats: Clinical and demographic metadata were provided uncurated, with the amount varying by source and participant.

TCRbeta CDR3 regions were amplified from genomic DNA by means of the immunoSEQ Assay, a bias-controlled multiplex PCR. In the source study's methods: Within the assay, amplification of reference gene primers was used to estimate how many nucleated cells each sample contained. Sequence reads were collapsed and filtered to measure the absolute abundance of every unique TCRbeta CDR3 rearrangement. For each sample, productive Simpson clonality was calculated by taking the square root of Simpson's diversity index across productive rearrangements. TCRdb obtained this table from immuneACCESS and retained in-frame rearrangements with V and J assigned. These tables miss some clones; where compared with another copy, unresolved V genes account for less than half of the shortfall, and the remainder is unexplained. From that table come the V and J calls and clone size; the DNA was used to work out D and trimming. This sample lists 150,000 or so clones; 80% to 90% were detected once. Over 12% of the sample comes from the top ten.

What was sequenced was peripheral blood. The chain is assembled from TRBV19 and TRBJ1-2, and 8 junctional nucleotides match TRBD1. The TCR originated in a woman aged 40 to 49 with acute or convalescent COVID-19. CDR3 reads: CASSPTGTGQGGYTF. Read as DNA, the sequence is TGTGCCAGTAGCCCAACCGGGACAGGCCAGGGGGGCTACACCTTC. Joined to the reference TRBV19 and TRBJ1-2 proteins, this CDR3 gives the full variable domain: DGGITQSPKYLFRKEGQNVTLSCEQNLNHDAMYWYRQDPGQGLRLIYYSQIVNDFQKGDIAEGYSVSREKKESFPLTVTSAQKNPTAFYLCASSPTGTGQGGYTFGSGTRLTVV.